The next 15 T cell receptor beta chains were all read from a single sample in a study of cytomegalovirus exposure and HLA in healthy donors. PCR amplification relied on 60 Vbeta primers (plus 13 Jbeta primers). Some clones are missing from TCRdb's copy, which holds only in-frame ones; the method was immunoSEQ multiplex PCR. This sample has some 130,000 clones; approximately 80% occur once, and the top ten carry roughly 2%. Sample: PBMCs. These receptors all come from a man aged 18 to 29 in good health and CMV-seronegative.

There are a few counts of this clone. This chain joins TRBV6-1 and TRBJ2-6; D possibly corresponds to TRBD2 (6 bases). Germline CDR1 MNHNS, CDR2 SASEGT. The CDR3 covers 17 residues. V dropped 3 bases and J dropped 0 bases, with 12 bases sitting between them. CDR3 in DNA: TGTGCCAGCAGTGAGCAGCGGGTCAGCTCTGGGGCCAACGTCCTGACTTTC. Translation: CASSEQRVSSGANVLTF.

The CDR3: CACPRGSGQKYTGELFF. CDR3 in DNA: TGTGCCTGCCCCCGGGGATCGGGACAGAAGTACACCGGGGAGCTGTTTTTT. The chain employs TRBV30 and TRBJ2-2, with 7 bases fitting TRBD1. After removal of 6 bases from V and 3 bases from J, the junction contained 16 bases not matched to a gene. The CDR3 is 17 amino acids. Germline-derived CDR1 and CDR2 are GTSNPN and SVGIG (reference sequence).

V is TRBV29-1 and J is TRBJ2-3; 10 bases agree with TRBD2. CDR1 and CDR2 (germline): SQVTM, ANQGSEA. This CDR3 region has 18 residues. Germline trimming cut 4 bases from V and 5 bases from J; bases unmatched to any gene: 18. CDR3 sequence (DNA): TGCAGCGTTGGATATCCTAGCGGGAGAAAGGGAAGGAAAGATACGCAGTATTTT. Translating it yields CSVGYPSGRKGRKDTQYF.

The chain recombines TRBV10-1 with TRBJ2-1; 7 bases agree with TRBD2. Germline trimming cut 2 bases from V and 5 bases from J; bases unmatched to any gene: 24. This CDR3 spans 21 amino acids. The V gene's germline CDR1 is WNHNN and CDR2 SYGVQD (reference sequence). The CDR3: CASSEPTPYAGEPRINNEQFF. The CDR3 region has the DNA TGCGCCAGCAGTGAGCCGACCCCCTACGCGGGAGAGCCACGTATAAACAATGAGCAGTTCTTC.

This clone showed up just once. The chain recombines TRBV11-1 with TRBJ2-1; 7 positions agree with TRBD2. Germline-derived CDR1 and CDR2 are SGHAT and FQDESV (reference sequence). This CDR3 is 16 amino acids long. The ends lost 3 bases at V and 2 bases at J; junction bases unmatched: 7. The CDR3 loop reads CASSFLSGGTYNEQFF. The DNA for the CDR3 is TGTGCCAGCAGCTTCTTATCGGGAGGAACCTACAATGAGCAGTTCTTC.

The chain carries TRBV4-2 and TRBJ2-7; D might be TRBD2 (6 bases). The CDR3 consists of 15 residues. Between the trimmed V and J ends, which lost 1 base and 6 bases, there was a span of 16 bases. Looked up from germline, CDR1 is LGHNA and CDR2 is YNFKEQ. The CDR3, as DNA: TGTGCCAGCAGCCAAGGTCACGGGGGAGGCGGCGAGCAGTACTTC. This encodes CASSQGHGGGGEQYF.

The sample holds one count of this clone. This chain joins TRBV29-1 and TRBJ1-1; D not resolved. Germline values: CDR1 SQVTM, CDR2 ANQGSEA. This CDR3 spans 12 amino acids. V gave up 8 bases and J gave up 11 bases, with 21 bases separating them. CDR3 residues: CSTSSGSAGAFF. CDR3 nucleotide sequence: TGCAGCACAAGTTCGGGGTCCGCGGGCGCTTTCTTT. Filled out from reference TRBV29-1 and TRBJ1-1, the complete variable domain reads SAVISQKPSRDICQRGTSLTIQCQVDSQVTMMFWYRQQPGQSLTLIATANQGSEATYESGFVIDKFPISRPNLTFSTLTVSNMSPEDSSIYLCSTSSGSAGAFFGQGTRLTVV.

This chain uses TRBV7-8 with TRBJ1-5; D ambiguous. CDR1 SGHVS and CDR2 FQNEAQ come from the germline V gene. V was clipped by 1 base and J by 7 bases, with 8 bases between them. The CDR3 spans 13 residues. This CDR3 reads CASSLGVSQPQHF. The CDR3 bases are TGTGCCAGCAGCTTAGGAGTTTCCCAGCCCCAGCATTTT.

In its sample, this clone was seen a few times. In nucleotides, the CDR3 is TGTGCCAGCAGTTTCACAGGGGGGAGTCAGCCCCAGCATTTT. Translating gives CASSFTGGSQPQHF. The gene calls are TRBV6-5 and TRBJ1-5; 8 nucleotides align to TRBD1. This CDR3 region has 14 residues. Germline CDR1 is MNHEY and CDR2 is SVGAGI. Trimming took 4 bases from V and 6 from J; bases not matched to a gene: 5.

The CDR3, as DNA: TGTGCCAGCAGGGGGGACAGTCTATCCTACGAGCAGTACGTC. Translation gives CASRGDSLSYEQYV. The chain joins TRBV25-1 to TRBJ2-7; 7 bases are shared with TRBD1. Germline V gives CDR1 MGHDK, CDR2 SYGVNS. The CDR3 covers 14 residues. V lost 6 bases and J lost 1; bases outside the gene matches: 6.

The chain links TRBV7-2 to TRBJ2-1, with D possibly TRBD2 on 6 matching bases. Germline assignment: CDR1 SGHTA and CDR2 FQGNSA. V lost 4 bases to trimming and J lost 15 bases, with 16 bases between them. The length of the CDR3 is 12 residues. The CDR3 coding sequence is TGTGCCAGCAGCTCAGGGCGGGGAAACCCGTTCTTC. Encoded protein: CASSSGRGNPFF.

The CDR3 spells CASGLGATGETLNQPQHF. The DNA of the CDR3 is TGTGCTAGTGGTTTAGGTGCGACAGGCGAAACCCTCAATCAGCCCCAGCATTTT. The chain carries TRBV12-5 and TRBJ1-5, with D possibly being TRBD1 (6 bases). V was shortened by 3 bases and J by 3 bases, with 21 bases between the two germline ends. CDR1 and CDR2 (germline): LGHNT, FRNRAP. There are 18 residues in the CDR3.

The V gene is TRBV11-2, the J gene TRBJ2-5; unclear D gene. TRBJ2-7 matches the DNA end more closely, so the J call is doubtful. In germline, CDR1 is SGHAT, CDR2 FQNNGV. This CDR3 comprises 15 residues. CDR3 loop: CASSLSSGDLYEQYF. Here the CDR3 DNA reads TGTGCCAGCAGCTTAAGCTCTGGAGATCTCTACGAGCAGTACTTC.

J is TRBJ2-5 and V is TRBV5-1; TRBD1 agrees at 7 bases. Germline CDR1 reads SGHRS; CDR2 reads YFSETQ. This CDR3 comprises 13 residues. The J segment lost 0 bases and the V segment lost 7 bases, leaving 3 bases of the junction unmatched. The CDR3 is CASWDSYQETQYF. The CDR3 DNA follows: TGCGCCAGCTGGGACAGTTACCAAGAGACCCAGTACTTC. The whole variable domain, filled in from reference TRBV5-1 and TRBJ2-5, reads KAGVTQTPRYLIKTRGQQVTLSCSPISGHRSVSWYQQTPGQGLQFLFEYFSETQRNKGNFPGRFSGRQFSNSRSEMNVSTLELGDSALYLCASWDSYQETQYFGPGTRLLVL.

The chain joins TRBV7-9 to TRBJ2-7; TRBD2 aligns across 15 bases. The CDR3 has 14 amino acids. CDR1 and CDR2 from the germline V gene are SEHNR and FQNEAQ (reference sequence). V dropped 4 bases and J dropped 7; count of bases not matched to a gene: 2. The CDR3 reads CASSWTSGRGEQYF. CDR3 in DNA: TGTGCCAGCAGCTGGACTAGCGGGAGGGGAGAGCAGTACTTC.